This entry lists 9 T cell receptor beta chains sequenced from one sample in a study of response to subunit inactivated influenza vaccine. TCRdb used MiXCR to reprocess the RT-PCR reads, holding one entry per CDR3 protein. The table has 500,000 or so distinct CDR3 sequences, 16% seen once. Sample: CD4+ T cells sorted from PBMCs, taken roughly 24 months after vaccination. These TCRs come from a man in his fifties or sixties who received an inactivated influenza vaccine.

The chain joins TRBV7-2 to TRBJ2-2, with a possible D match to TRBD1 (7 bases). The CDR3 spans 15 residues. Germline V CDR1 and CDR2: SGHTA, FQGNSA. Trimming took 5 bases from V and 5 from J, leaving 15 bases between them. The CDR3 region has the DNA TGTGCCAGCAGCCAAAGGGCAGGGGGGACCGGGGAGCTGTTTTTT. Translating gives CASSQRAGGTGELFF.

There are many counts of this clonotype. J is TRBJ2-1 and V is TRBV24-1; 12 nucleotides align to TRBD2. The CDR3 contains 17 residues. V shed 4 bases, J shed 4 bases, and the junction held 7 bases outside the gene matches. CDR1 KGHDR and CDR2 SFDVKD come from the germline V gene. CDR3 protein: CATSDPGLAGTYNEQFF. The CDR3 DNA sequence: TGTGCCACCAGTGACCCCGGACTAGCGGGAACTTACAATGAGCAGTTCTTC.

At least ten counts were recorded for this clonotype. The chain couples TRBV11-2 to TRBJ1-6, with D hard to call. Deletions cut 0 bases from V and 9 bases from J, with 12 bases between. The CDR3 consists of 15 residues. Germline V lookup: CDR1 SGHAT, CDR2 FQNNGV. The CDR3: CASSLEQSMGSPLHF. The CDR3 nucleotides are TGTGCCAGCAGCTTAGAACAGAGCATGGGTTCACCCCTCCACTTT.

The V and J genes are TRBV7-8 and TRBJ2-7; TRBD2 might be the D (5 bases). CDR3 length: 15 amino acids. Germline CDR1 is SGHVS and CDR2 is FQNEAQ. With 2 bases removed from V and 0 bases from J, the gap between germline ends came to 11 bases. CDR3 sequence reads: CASSLYRESSYEQYF. CDR3 sequence (DNA): TGTGCCAGCAGCTTATATAGGGAGAGCTCCTACGAGCAGTACTTC.

This clonotype appeared once. V and J are TRBV29-1 and TRBJ2-5; D is uncertain. Germline CDR1 and CDR2: SQVTM and ANQGSEA. The CDR3 has 13 residues. Trimming removed 1 base at V and 1 base at J, with 7 bases between. CDR3 sequence (DNA): TGCAGCGTTGAAGGCGCAGTCCAAGAGACCCAGTACTTC. It codes for CSVEGAVQETQYF.

CDR3 DNA: TGTGCCAGCAGCTTTAGCGGGGCAGAGACCCAGTACTTC. Translating gives CASSFSGAETQYF. The chain links TRBV11-3 to TRBJ2-5; 8 nucleotides agree with TRBD2. The CDR3 spans 13 residues. Germline V CDR1 and CDR2: SGHNT, YENEEA. V dropped 3 bases and J dropped 4; count of bases not matched to a gene: 1. The whole variable domain, filled in from reference TRBV11-3 and TRBJ2-5, reads EAGVVQSPRYKIIEKKQPVAFWCNPISGHNTLYWYLQNLGQGPELLIRYENEEAVDDSQLPKDRFSAERLKGVDSTLKIQPAELGDSAVYLCASSFSGAETQYFGPGTRLLVL.

This clonotype was observed many times. V gene TRBV5-1 combines with J gene TRBJ2-3; 9 nucleotides agree with TRBD1. Germline V gene data show CDR1 as SGHRS and CDR2 as YFSETQ. V was pared by 5 bases and J by 5 bases, with 12 bases of the junction left unmatched. The CDR3 runs to 16 residues. The CDR3 DNA sequence: TGCGCCAGCAGTTCTGGGGACAGGGCCGTTATAGATACGCAGTATTTT. This gives the protein CASSSGDRAVIDTQYF.

This clonotype has only a few counts. The gene calls are TRBV29-1 and TRBJ2-4, with 7 bases identical to TRBD1. From germline, CDR1 is SQVTM and CDR2 ANQGSEA. V trimming: 5 bases; J trimming: 4 bases; junction bases outside the gene matches: 8. The CDR3 spans 14 residues. For the CDR3, the DNA is TGCAGCGTTCGGGAAGACAGGGCAAAAAACATTCAGTACTTC. This sequence encodes CSVREDRAKNIQYF.

The chain recombines TRBV4-2 with TRBJ2-4, with TRBD2 as a possible D gene (6 bases). In germline, CDR1 is LGHNA, CDR2 YNFKEQ. V was pared by 0 bases and J by 9 bases, with 18 bases between. This CDR3 has 16 amino acids. CDR3 in amino acids: CASSQDLRGLIAIQYF. CDR3 nucleotide sequence: TGTGCCAGCAGCCAAGATCTACGGGGACTGATAGCCATTCAGTACTTC.